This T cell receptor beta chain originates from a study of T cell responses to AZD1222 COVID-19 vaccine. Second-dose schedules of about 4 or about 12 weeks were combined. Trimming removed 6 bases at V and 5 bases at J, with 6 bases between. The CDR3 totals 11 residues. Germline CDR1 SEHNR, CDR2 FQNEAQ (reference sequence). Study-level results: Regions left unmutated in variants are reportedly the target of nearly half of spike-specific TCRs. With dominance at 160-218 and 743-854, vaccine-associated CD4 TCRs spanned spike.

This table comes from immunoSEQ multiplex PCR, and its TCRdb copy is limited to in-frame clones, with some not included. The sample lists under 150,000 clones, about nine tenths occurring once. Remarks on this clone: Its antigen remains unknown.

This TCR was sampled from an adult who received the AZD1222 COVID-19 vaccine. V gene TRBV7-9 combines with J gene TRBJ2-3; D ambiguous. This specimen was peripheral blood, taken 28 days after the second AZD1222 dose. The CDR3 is CASRNLDTQYF. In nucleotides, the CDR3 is TGTGCCAGCAGGAACCTAGATACGCAGTATTTT.